This T cell receptor beta chain was obtained from a study of blood T cell repertoires in COVID-19. CDR3 length: 16 amino acids. V lost 4 bases and J lost 4; bases outside the gene matches: 9. Per the germline V gene, CDR1 is MNHNS and CDR2 is SASEGT. Measured with immunoSEQ multiplex PCR; TCRdb has only the in-frame clones, and not every one. This sample has fewer than 200,000 clones, with 70% to 80% found just once. Sequenced material: peripheral blood. This receptor was identified in a man aged 60 to 69 with acute or convalescent COVID-19. The V and J genes are TRBV6-1 and TRBJ1-5, with 8 bases that match TRBD1. This chain's CDR3 is CASSATDRGRNQPQHF. CDR3 nucleotide sequence: TGTGCCAGCAGTGCAACCGACAGGGGACGAAATCAGCCCCAGCATTTT.